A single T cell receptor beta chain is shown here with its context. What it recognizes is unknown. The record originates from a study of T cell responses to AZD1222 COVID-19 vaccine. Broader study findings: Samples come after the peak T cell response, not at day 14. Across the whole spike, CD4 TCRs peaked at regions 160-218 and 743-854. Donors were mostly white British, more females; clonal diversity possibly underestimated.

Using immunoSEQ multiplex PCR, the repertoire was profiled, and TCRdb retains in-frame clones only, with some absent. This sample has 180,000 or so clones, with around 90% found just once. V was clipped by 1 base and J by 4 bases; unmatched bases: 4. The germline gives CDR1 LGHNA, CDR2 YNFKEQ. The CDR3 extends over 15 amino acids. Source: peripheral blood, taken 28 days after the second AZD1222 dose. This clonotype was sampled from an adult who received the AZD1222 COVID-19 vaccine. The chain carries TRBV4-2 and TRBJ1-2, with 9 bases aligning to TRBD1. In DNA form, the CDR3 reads TGTGCCAGCAGCCAAGCGGGACAGGGCCTCTATGGCTACACCTTC. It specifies CASSQAGQGLYGYTF.